This T cell receptor (beta chain) was captured in a study of T cell changes during pregnancy in multiple sclerosis. The CDR3 is 13 residues long. CDR1 and CDR2 from the germline V gene are LGHNT and FRNRAP. The V gene lost 0 bases and the J gene lost 7 bases, with 9 bases spanning the gap. The table came from immunoSEQ multiplex PCR; TCRdb's copy has only in-frame clones and leaves some out. The repertoire holds approximately 39,000 clones, with approximately 94% as singletons. This chain links TRBV12-5 with TRBJ1-1; D gene unclear. The receptor's source is a female donor with multiple sclerosis, enrolled in a pregnancy study. The sequencing used CD4+ T cells from peripheral blood mononuclear cells, collected in the second trimester of pregnancy. In DNA, the CDR3 is TGTGCTAGTGGTTTGGTACCCCCGGGTGAAGCTTTCTTT. This encodes CASGLVPPGEAFF.